This record covers a single T cell receptor (beta chain). Its specificity is not known. After re-calling the 5' RACE reads, TCRdb lists one entry per CDR3 protein, DNA absent. This sample lists approximately 160,000 distinct CDR3 sequences; its ten largest clones have 7.4%. This CDR3 comprises 11 residues. The germline V gene encodes CDR1 SQVTM and CDR2 ANQGSEA. This entry belongs to a study of monozygotic twins with inflammatory bowel disease. Study conclusions and caveats: Relative to healthy twins, IBD patients had fewer clonotypes in common with others, a gap that was especially apparent with disease activity.

V and J are TRBV29-1 and TRBJ2-7; lacking DNA, the TRBD1 call made by TCRdb goes unchecked. The specimen was blood. This TCR derives from a human donor with ulcerative colitis or Crohn's disease, or a healthy co-twin of an affected twin (not recorded which). CDR3 sequence reads: CSVTRGYEQYF.